Following are 21 T cell receptor beta chains from one sample sequenced in a study of shared clonotypes between healthy human individuals. Profiling relied on immunoSEQ multiplex PCR, and the TCRdb table lists in-frame clones only, not all of them. The sample contains 780,000 or so clones, around 77% of which appear only once. Material: memory CD4+ T cells sorted from blood. Documented subset: CD45RA-negative fraction. Source of these receptors: a woman in her 30s in good health.

This clone was seen only a few times. This chain connects TRBV14 to TRBJ1-2, with D uncertain. The CDR3 is 13 residues long. The V and J ends lost 3 bases and 4 bases respectively, with 9 bases between them. Germline CDR1 is SGHDN and CDR2 is FVKESK. CDR3 residues: CASSHSRSYGYTF. In DNA form, the CDR3 reads TGTGCCAGCAGCCATTCCCGGTCCTATGGCTACACCTTC.

The CDR3 protein is CASSPPARGDGTDTQYF. CDR3 nucleotide sequence: TGTGCCAGCAGTCCCCCCGCCAGGGGAGATGGCACAGATACGCAGTATTTT. The chain joins TRBV7-3 to TRBJ2-3; maybe TRBD1 (6 bases). The germline V gene encodes CDR1 SGHTA and CDR2 FQGTGA. This CDR3 comprises 17 residues. The ends were cut back, 6 bases at V and 1 base at J, with 20 bases in the middle.

This clone has a single count. This chain links TRBV7-2 with TRBJ1-4; weak D call: TRBD1 (5 bases). The germline gives CDR1 SGHTA, CDR2 FQGNSA. This CDR3 contains 16 residues. Trimming removed 4 bases from V and 5 bases from J, with 17 bases in between. CDR3 in DNA: TGTGCCAGCAGCTCCTTCGGTCGGGACTCAAATGAAAAACTGTTTTTT. It is translated as CASSSFGRDSNEKLFF.

The rearrangement uses TRBV25-1 and TRBJ2-3; perhaps TRBD1 as D (5 bases). The CDR3 is 15 amino acids. Germline CDR1 and CDR2: MGHDK and SYGVNS. The germline V and J ends were trimmed by 3 bases and 7 bases, with 17 bases remaining between them. In DNA, the CDR3 is TGTGCCAGCAGTGATCCAGGGTCCAAGCCCCATACGCAGTATTTT. Its protein product is CASSDPGSKPHTQYF. Combining the CDR3 with reference TRBV25-1 and TRBJ2-3 gives the whole variable domain EADIYQTPRYLVIGTGKKITLECSQTMGHDKMYWYQQDPGMELHLIHYSYGVNSTEKGDLSSESTVSRIRTEHFPLTLESARPSHTSQYLCASSDPGSKPHTQYFGPGTRLTVL.

Written as DNA, the CDR3 is TGTGCCAGCATGAGGGCTACCTACAATGAGCAGTTCTTC. As protein: CASMRATYNEQFF. The chain uses TRBV28 and TRBJ2-1, with D perhaps TRBD2 (5 bases). Germline V gives CDR1 MDHEN, CDR2 SYDVKM. The CDR3 totals 13 residues. V was clipped by 7 bases and J by 2 bases, with 9 bases between them.

In this sample, this clone turned up a few times. The chain couples TRBV6-1 to TRBJ1-1; D remains ambiguous. This CDR3 comprises 11 residues. Per germline, CDR1 MNHNS and CDR2 SASEGT. V shed 10 bases and J shed 3 bases, with 9 bases lying between them. The CDR3 sequence: CATIPYTEAFF. The CDR3 DNA is TGTGCCACCATTCCTTACACTGAAGCTTTCTTT.

V is TRBV7-7 and J is TRBJ2-2, with D hard to call. The germline gives CDR1 SSHAT, CDR2 FNYEAQ (reference sequence). V shed 5 bases and J shed 6 bases, with 31 bases lying between them. This CDR3 has 20 residues. CDR3 DNA: TGTGCCAGCAGCCCACGTGAGTTCAGGAAGAGCCTGAAGCTTGCCGGGGAGCTGTTTTTT. Translating gives CASSPREFRKSLKLAGELFF.

V and J are TRBV7-8 and TRBJ2-7; weak D call: TRBD2 (6 bases). The CDR3 sequence is 17 residues long. V dropped 1 base and J dropped 1 base, with 17 bases sitting between them. Germline lookup yields CDR1 SGHVS and CDR2 FQNEAQ. Here the CDR3 reads CASSLVAGVGSSYEQYF. In DNA, the CDR3 is TGTGCCAGCAGCTTAGTGGCTGGGGTCGGGAGTTCCTACGAGCAGTACTTC. Together with reference TRBV7-8 and TRBJ2-7, the CDR3 gives the full variable domain: GAGVSQSPRYKVAKRGQDVALRCDPISGHVSLFWYQQALGQGPEFLTYFQNEAQLDKSGLPSDRFFAERPEGSVSTLKIQRTQQEDSAVYLCASSLVAGVGSSYEQYFGPGTRLTVT.

This clone was observed a few times. The rearrangement joins TRBV10-3 to TRBJ1-5; the D gene is possibly TRBD1 (5 bases). The V gene's germline CDR1 is ENHRY and CDR2 SYGVKD. Trimming took 6 bases from V and 5 from J, leaving 14 bases between them. The CDR3 spans 14 residues. For the CDR3, the DNA is TGTGCCATCAGCTATAGACAGACGGATCAGCCCCAGCATTTT. Its translation: CAISYRQTDQPQHF.

CDR3 sequence reads: CASSPRLAGAPGADTQYF. The CDR3 coding sequence is TGTGCCAGCAGCCCCCGACTAGCGGGAGCCCCCGGGGCGGATACGCAGTATTTT. This chain links TRBV13 with TRBJ2-3; 12 bases align to TRBD2. The CDR3 has 18 amino acids. The V and J ends lost 5 bases and 6 bases, in that order; junction bases with no gene match: 15. Germline loops: CDR1 PRHDT, CDR2 FYEKMQ (reference sequence).

The chain uses TRBV28 and TRBJ1-2, with D uncertain. Germline lookup yields CDR1 MDHEN and CDR2 SYDVKM. This CDR3 spans 12 amino acids. Between the trimmed V and J ends, which lost 6 bases and 1 base, there was a span of 6 bases. The CDR3 spells CASSPVNYGYTF. The CDR3 region has the DNA TGTGCCAGCAGCCCTGTTAACTATGGCTACACCTTC.

The chain carries TRBV19 and TRBJ1-1; 10 positions agree with TRBD1. The CDR3 covers 13 residues. V dropped 10 bases and J dropped 10; count of bases not matched to a gene: 12. Germline assignment: CDR1 LNHDA and CDR2 SQIVND (reference sequence). CDR3 loop: CATTGQGDFSAFF. In nucleotides, the CDR3 is TGTGCCACCACAGGACAGGGGGACTTTTCAGCTTTCTTT.

The V and J genes are TRBV18 and TRBJ1-1, with D unresolved. V lost 2 bases and J 1 base, leaving 5 bases between the germline ends. This CDR3 comprises 13 residues. The V gene's germline CDR1 is KGHSH and CDR2 LQKENI. CDR3 sequence: CASSPIENTEAFF. The CDR3 nucleotides read TGTGCCAGCTCACCAATCGAGAACACTGAAGCTTTCTTT.

Comments on this clone: The identical CDR3 is also encoded by other nucleotide sequences in the sample. The genes are TRBV2 and TRBJ2-6; no clear D gene. Per the germline V gene, CDR1 is SNHLY and CDR2 is FYNNEI. This CDR3 has 15 amino acids. V was cut by 2 bases and J by 0 bases, with 5 bases left in between. CDR3 DNA: TGTGCCAGCAGTGAATTGAGCTCTGGGGCCAACGTCCTGACTTTC. Translated: CASSELSSGANVLTF. Full variable domain (remainder filled in from reference TRBV2 and TRBJ2-6): EPEVTQTPSHQVTQMGQEVILRCVPISNHLYFYWYRQILGQKVEFLVSFYNNEISEKSEIFDDQFSVERPDGSNFTLKIRSTKLEDSAMYFCASSELSSGANVLTFGAGSRLTVL.

The chain has TRBV9 and TRBJ2-1; TRBD2 might be the D (5 bases). The CDR3 has 13 residues. Germline values: CDR1 SGDLS, CDR2 YYNGEE. Trimming stripped 1 base from V and 8 bases from J, with 10 bases between. The CDR3 region is CASSVILGDEQFF. The DNA for the CDR3 is TGTGCCAGCAGCGTAATTCTCGGGGATGAGCAGTTCTTC.

Comments on this clone: The sample contains more than one DNA sequence encoding this CDR3. V gene TRBV28 combines with J gene TRBJ2-2; possibly TRBD1 for D (6 bases). Germline CDR1 is MDHEN and CDR2 is SYDVKM. This CDR3 region has 14 residues. V was shortened by 6 bases and J by 1 base, with 9 bases between the two germline ends. The CDR3, as DNA: TGTGCCAGCAGCTCGGGACAGAACACCGGGGAGCTGTTTTTT. It encodes CASSSGQNTGELFF.

The rearrangement joins TRBV6-6 to TRBJ2-7, with D perhaps matching TRBD2 (5 bases). Trimming took off 6 bases at V and 5 bases at J, with 8 bases between the two ends. From germline, CDR1 is MNHNY and CDR2 SVGAGI (reference sequence). The CDR3 loop spans 11 amino acids. The CDR3 is CASRDGNEQYF. The CDR3 nucleotides are TGTGCCAGCAGGGACGGGAACGAGCAGTACTTC.

V gene TRBV5-6 combines with J gene TRBJ1-1; D is undetermined. Germline CDR1 is SGHDT and CDR2 is YYEEEE. V was clipped by 2 bases and J by 0 bases, with 11 bases between them. The CDR3 has 15 amino acids. This CDR3 reads CASSFDPRMNTEAFF. CDR3 in DNA: TGTGCCAGCAGCTTCGACCCCAGGATGAACACTGAAGCTTTCTTT.

V and J are TRBV6-6 and TRBJ2-3, with D perhaps matching TRBD2 (6 bases). Looked up from germline, CDR1 is MNHNY and CDR2 is SVGAGI (reference sequence). The V and J ends lost 2 bases and 4 bases respectively, with 16 bases between them. This CDR3 region has 16 residues. In nucleotides, the CDR3 is TGTGCCAGCAGTTACCGGGACGGAGGGTTATCAGATACGCAGTATTTT. Its protein is CASSYRDGGLSDTQYF.

This chain uses TRBV18 with TRBJ1-4; no definite D call. V dropped 6 bases and J dropped 8 bases, with 16 bases sitting between them. Germline V lookup: CDR1 KGHSH, CDR2 LQKENI. The CDR3 runs to 14 residues. The DNA for the CDR3 is TGTGCCAGCTCCCCCCTTGAGGGCGGCGAAAAACTGTTTTTT. Residues: CASSPLEGGEKLFF. Looking up the rest from reference TRBV18 and TRBJ1-4 gives the full variable domain: NAGVMQNPRHLVRRRGQEARLRCSPMKGHSHVYWYRQLPEEGLKFMVYLQKENIIDESGMPKERFSAEFPKEGPSILRIQQVVRGDSAAYFCASSPLEGGEKLFFGSGTQLSVL.

There are a few counts of this clone. The gene calls are TRBV6-1 and TRBJ2-3; 7 nucleotides align to TRBD2. This CDR3 spans 16 amino acids. In germline, CDR1 is MNHNS, CDR2 SASEGT. V was pared by 1 base and J by 2 bases, with 6 bases of the junction left unmatched. The CDR3 region has the DNA TGTGCCAGCAGTGAAGGCGTCGGGAGGACCACAGATACGCAGTATTTT. Translated, it gives CASSEGVGRTTDTQYF.